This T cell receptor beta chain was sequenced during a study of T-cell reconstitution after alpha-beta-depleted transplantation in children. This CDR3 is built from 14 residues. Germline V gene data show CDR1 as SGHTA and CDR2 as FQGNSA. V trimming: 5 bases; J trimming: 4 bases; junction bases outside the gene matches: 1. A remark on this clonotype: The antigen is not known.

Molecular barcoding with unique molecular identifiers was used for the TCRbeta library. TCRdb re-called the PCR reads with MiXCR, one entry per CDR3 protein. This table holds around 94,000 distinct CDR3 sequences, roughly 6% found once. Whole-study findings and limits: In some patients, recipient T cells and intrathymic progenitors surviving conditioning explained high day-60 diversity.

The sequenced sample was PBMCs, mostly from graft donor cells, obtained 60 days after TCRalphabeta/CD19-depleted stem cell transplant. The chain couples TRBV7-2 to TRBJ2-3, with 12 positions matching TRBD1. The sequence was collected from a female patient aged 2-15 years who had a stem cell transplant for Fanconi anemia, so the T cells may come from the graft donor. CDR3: CASSRDRGPDTQYF. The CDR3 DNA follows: TGTGCCAGCAGCCGGGACAGGGGGCCAGATACGCAGTATTTT.